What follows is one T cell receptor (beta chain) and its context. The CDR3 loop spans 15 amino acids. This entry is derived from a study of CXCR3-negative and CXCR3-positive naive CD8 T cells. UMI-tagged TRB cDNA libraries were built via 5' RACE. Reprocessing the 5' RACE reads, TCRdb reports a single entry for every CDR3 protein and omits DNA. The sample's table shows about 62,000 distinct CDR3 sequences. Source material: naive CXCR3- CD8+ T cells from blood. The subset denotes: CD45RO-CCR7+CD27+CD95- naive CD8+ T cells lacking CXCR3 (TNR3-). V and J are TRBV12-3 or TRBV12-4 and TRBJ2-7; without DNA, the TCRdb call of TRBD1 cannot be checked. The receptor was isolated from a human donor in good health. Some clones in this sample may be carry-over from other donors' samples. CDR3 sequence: CASSFSDSGIYEQYF.